The 6 T cell receptor beta chains given below trace back to one sample, sequenced in a study of blood T cell repertoires in COVID-19. Generated by immunoSEQ multiplex PCR, the TCRdb table keeps only in-frame clones and is missing some. In the table there are approximately 110,000 clones, roughly 88% of which are singletons. Sequencing was carried out using peripheral blood. The source of these receptors is a woman aged 45-65 years with active or convalescent COVID-19.

The rearrangement uses TRBV2 and TRBJ2-6; TRBD1 matches at 12 bases. This CDR3 is 16 amino acids long. The V gene's germline CDR1 is SNHLY and CDR2 FYNNEI. The ends lost 6 bases at V and 4 bases at J; junction bases unmatched: 4. This CDR3 is CASRGTGGSGANVLTF. The CDR3 region has the DNA TGTGCCAGCAGGGGGACAGGGGGCTCCGGGGCCAACGTCCTGACTTTC.

The chain combines TRBV19 with TRBJ2-3; 11 bases match TRBD2. This CDR3 is built from 15 residues. CDR1 is LNHDA, CDR2 SQIVND, per germline (reference sequence). Trimming cost V 3 bases and J 6 bases; bases outside gene matches: 5. The CDR3 loop is CASSILAGGEDTQYF. CDR3 sequence (DNA): TGTGCCAGTAGTATTTTAGCGGGGGGGGAGGATACGCAGTATTTT.

This chain joins TRBV30 and TRBJ1-3; perhaps TRBD1 as D (6 bases). V lost 4 bases, J lost 2 bases, and 21 bases lay in between. The CDR3 runs to 17 residues. Germline loops: CDR1 GTSNPN, CDR2 SVGIG (reference sequence). The CDR3 here is CAWNPTSGTTPGNTIYF. In DNA, the CDR3 is TGTGCCTGGAACCCTACCTCCGGGACAACCCCTGGAAACACCATATATTTT. Based on the CDR3 plus reference TRBV30 and TRBJ1-3, the full variable domain is SQTIHQWPATLVQPVGSPLSLECTVEGTSNPNLYWYRQAAGRGLQLLFYSVGIGQISSEVPQNLSASRPQDRQFILSSKKLLLSDSGFYLCAWNPTSGTTPGNTIYFGEGSWLTVV.

The chain couples TRBV10-3 to TRBJ2-5; 7 bases fit TRBD1. The CDR3 has 13 amino acids. Germline assignment: CDR1 ENHRY and CDR2 SYGVKD. Trimming cost V 8 bases and J 7 bases; bases outside gene matches: 10. The CDR3 DNA reads as TGTGCCATCCTGGGGGAGCAGGGGGTGACCCAGTACTTC. This codes for CAILGEQGVTQYF.

This chain uses TRBV3-1 (or the pseudogene TRBV3-2) with TRBJ2-1, with 7 bases lining up with TRBD2. Germline V gene sequence: CDR1 LGHDT, CDR2 YNNKEL (reference sequence). J lost 2 bases, V lost 4 bases, and 2 bases had no gene match. This CDR3 is 14 amino acids long. The CDR3 region is CASSPREAYNEQFF. CDR3 nucleotides: TGTGCCAGCAGCCCCCGGGAGGCCTACAATGAGCAGTTCTTC.

This clone has only one observation. The V gene is TRBV6-5, the J gene TRBJ1-2; D is undetermined. The CDR3 contains 14 residues. Trimming left V 0 bases short and J 8 bases short, with 13 bases between. In germline, CDR1 is MNHEY, CDR2 SVGAGI. The CDR3 here is CASSYSGRLLGYTF. The CDR3 DNA is TGTGCCAGCAGTTACTCCGGCAGGTTGTTGGGCTACACCTTC.